Listed here are 27 T cell receptor beta chains from one sample, sequenced in a study of T cells after yellow fever vaccination. TCRdb reprocessed the 5' RACE reads via MiXCR and lists one record per CDR3 protein. The sample includes 200,000 to 250,000 distinct CDR3 sequences, approximately 3% seen only once; the top ten take 2.5% to 3.5%. This specimen was CD4+ T cells sorted from PBMCs, taken 10 days after the yellow fever booster vaccination. These receptors were taken from a man younger than 30 who received the YFV17D yellow fever vaccine.

This clonotype appeared a few times. The chain combines TRBV4-3 with TRBJ2-3, with TRBD2 matching over 10 bases. V lost 2 bases and J lost 1; bases outside the gene matches: 3. The CDR3 consists of 16 residues. CDR1 LGHNA and CDR2 YSLEER come from the germline V gene. CDR3 in amino acids: CASSQLLAGGTDTQYF. DNA of the CDR3: TGCGCCAGCAGCCAACTCCTAGCGGGAGGCACAGATACGCAGTATTTT.

This clonotype was seen more than once but under ten times. This chain uses TRBV6-2 or TRBV6-3 with TRBJ1-1; D uncertain. Germline V gene lookup returns CDR1 MNHEY and CDR2 SVGEGT. Between the trimmed V and J ends, which lost 0 bases and 6 bases, there was a span of 2 bases. This CDR3 region has 11 residues. The CDR3 loop reads CASSYSSEAFF. CDR3 DNA: TGTGCCAGCAGTTACTCCTCTGAAGCTTTCTTT.

This clonotype was counted many times. CDR3: CATTKDWRTDTQYF. The CDR3 bases are TGTGCCACCACTAAGGACTGGCGCACAGATACGCAGTATTTT. V and J are TRBV7-2 and TRBJ2-3, with D perhaps TRBD2 (5 bases). V was pared by 10 bases and J by 1 base, with 15 bases between. Germline lookup yields CDR1 SGHTA and CDR2 FQGNSA. CDR3 size: 14 residues.

At least ten counts were recorded for this clonotype. The rearrangement links TRBV29-1 to TRBJ1-1; 7 positions match TRBD1. V was clipped by 5 bases and J by 4 bases; unmatched bases: 7. Germline lookup yields CDR1 SQVTM and CDR2 ANQGSEA. CDR3 length equals 13 residues. The CDR3: CSVKKGTATEAFF. CDR3 bases: TGCAGCGTTAAAAAAGGGACAGCCACTGAAGCTTTCTTT.

This clonotype was observed many times. V usage is TRBV24-1 and J usage is TRBJ1-2; TRBD1 might be the D (6 bases). The germline V and J ends were trimmed by 3 bases and 8 bases, with 15 bases remaining between them. Germline-derived CDR1 and CDR2 are KGHDR and SFDVKD. The CDR3 has 14 amino acids. The CDR3 is CATSDPRQVSGYTF. CDR3 DNA: TGTGCCACCAGTGATCCTCGACAGGTCTCCGGCTACACCTTC.

This clonotype showed up just a few times. V gene TRBV5-1 combines with J gene TRBJ2-1; D remains ambiguous. The CDR3 extends over 13 amino acids. Trimming took off 2 bases at V and 7 bases at J, with 10 bases between the two ends. The germline CDR1 and CDR2 sequences are SGHRS and YFSETQ. Written as DNA, the CDR3 is TGCGCCAGCAGCTTCCCCTTTCGGAATGAGCAGTTCTTC. Its protein is CASSFPFRNEQFF. Filled out from reference TRBV5-1 and TRBJ2-1, the complete variable domain reads KAGVTQTPRYLIKTRGQQVTLSCSPISGHRSVSWYQQTPGQGLQFLFEYFSETQRNKGNFPGRFSGRQFSNSRSEMNVSTLELGDSALYLCASSFPFRNEQFFGPGTRLTVL.

This rearrangement joins TRBV2 to TRBJ2-7; D is unclear. The CDR3 is made up of 11 amino acids. The V gene lost 7 bases and the J gene lost 4 bases, with 8 bases spanning the gap. CDR1 is SNHLY and CDR2 is FYNNEI in the germline V gene. CDR3: CASTVGYEQYF. CDR3 sequence (DNA): TGTGCCAGCACCGTAGGGTACGAGCAGTACTTC.

This clonotype was picked up many times. This chain uses TRBV6-6 with TRBJ2-3; 11 nucleotides agree with TRBD1. The V segment lost 8 bases and the J segment 4 bases; nucleotides outside the gene matches: 2. Germline CDR1 is MNHNY and CDR2 is SVGAGI (reference sequence). CDR3 length equals 13 residues. The CDR3 here is CASRTGGADTQYF. Written as DNA, the CDR3 is TGTGCCAGCCGGACAGGGGGCGCAGATACGCAGTATTTT.

DNA of the CDR3: TGTGCCAGCAGCTTTAACAGGGGGCTCTACGAGCAGTACTTC. Protein product: CASSFNRGLYEQYF. This chain joins TRBV7-2 and TRBJ2-7; 9 bases agree with TRBD1. From germline, CDR1 is SGHTA and CDR2 FQGNSA. The CDR3 spans 14 residues. The V segment lost 3 bases and the J segment 3 bases; nucleotides outside the gene matches: 3.

The V and J genes are TRBV2 and TRBJ2-1; the D gene is possibly TRBD1 (5 bases). The CDR3 consists of 19 residues. Trimming took 3 bases from V and 6 from J, leaving 27 bases between them. The germline V gene encodes CDR1 SNHLY and CDR2 FYNNEI. The CDR3 here is CASSEGPGLLKWAPNEQFF. The CDR3 coding sequence is TGTGCCAGCAGTGAGGGGCCAGGGTTGTTGAAGTGGGCCCCCAATGAGCAGTTCTTC.

This clonotype was detected many times. This chain uses TRBV7-2 with TRBJ1-1, with D perhaps TRBD1 (6 bases). Looked up from germline, CDR1 is SGHTA and CDR2 is FQGNSA. V was shortened by 5 bases and J by 1 base, with 14 bases between the two germline ends. The CDR3 is 15 amino acids. This CDR3 reads CASSIQGGGNTEAFF. CDR3 DNA: TGTGCCAGCAGCATTCAGGGAGGGGGGAACACTGAAGCTTTCTTT.

This clonotype was seen ten or more times. This chain uses TRBV30 with TRBJ1-1, with D possibly TRBD1 on 6 matching bases. Germline lookup yields CDR1 GTSNPN and CDR2 SVGIG (reference sequence). Trimming cost V 0 bases and J 10 bases, with 9 bases left between them. CDR3 length: 11 amino acids. The CDR3 nucleotides are TGTGCCTGGAGTGTACAGGGAATAGCTTTCTTT. As protein: CAWSVQGIAFF.

This clonotype was observed a few times. V is TRBV20-1 and J is TRBJ1-5; D is possibly TRBD1 (6 bases). With 4 bases removed from V and 3 bases from J, the gap between germline ends came to 13 bases. The CDR3 length is 14 residues. Germline V gene lookup returns CDR1 DFQATT and CDR2 SNEGSKA (reference sequence). In nucleotides, the CDR3 is TGCAGTGCTACTTTCAGGGGATCCAATCAGCCCCAGCATTTT. The encoded protein is CSATFRGSNQPQHF.

This clonotype turned up a few times. This chain connects TRBV18 to TRBJ2-3, with D unresolved. Germline V gene sequence: CDR1 KGHSH, CDR2 LQKENI. The CDR3 length is 10 residues. V lost 8 bases, J lost 4 bases, and 4 bases lay in between. CDR3 coding DNA: TGTGCCAGCGGGCCAGATACGCAGTATTTT. It encodes CASGPDTQYF.

Ten or more counts support this clonotype. This chain joins TRBV12-3 or TRBV12-4 and TRBJ2-1, with no clear D. Trimming shortened V by 6 bases and J by 10 bases, and 7 bases separated the two germline ends. This CDR3 spans 10 amino acids. The CDR3 here is CASSPGEQFF. As DNA, the CDR3 is TGTGCCAGCAGCCCTGGAGAGCAGTTCTTC.

This clonotype appeared a few times. The chain joins TRBV5-1 to TRBJ1-6; D is possibly TRBD1 (6 bases). V was clipped by 8 bases and J by 10 bases, with 22 bases between them. The CDR3 totals 15 residues. CDR1 is SGHRS and CDR2 is YFSETQ in the germline V gene. The DNA of the CDR3 is TGCGCCAGTCGAGAATCGTCAGGGGATCAGTCACCCCTCCACTTT. This gives the protein CASRESSGDQSPLHF.

This clonotype was counted ten times or more. V and J are TRBV20-1 and TRBJ2-2; 10 bases are a match to TRBD1. Per germline, CDR1 DFQATT and CDR2 SNEGSKA (reference sequence). J was trimmed by 3 bases and V by 1 base; bases with no gene match: 5. This CDR3 comprises 16 residues. CDR3 coding DNA: TGCAGTGCTAGAGTCGTTGGGACAGGGGACACCGGGGAGCTGTTTTTT. Its translation is CSARVVGTGDTGELFF.

This sequence joins TRBV19 and TRBJ2-5; D not certain. Germline V gene data show CDR1 as LNHDA and CDR2 as SQIVND (reference sequence). This CDR3 has 13 amino acids. Trimming pared 5 bases from V and 3 bases from J, leaving 10 bases between. This CDR3 is CASSATVEETQYF. As DNA, the CDR3 is TGTGCCAGTAGTGCGACCGTGGAAGAGACCCAGTACTTC.

This clonotype was seen a handful of times. The CDR3 loop reads CASSQVAADTQYF. In nucleotides, the CDR3 is TGCGCCAGCAGCCAAGTCGCGGCAGATACGCAGTATTTT. The V gene is TRBV4-3, the J gene TRBJ2-3; D uncertain. The germline V and J ends were trimmed by 1 base and 4 bases, with 6 bases remaining between them. The CDR3 contains 13 residues. The germline V gene encodes CDR1 LGHNA and CDR2 YSLEER.

This rearrangement joins TRBV29-1 to TRBJ1-2, with TRBD1 matching over 7 bases. J was trimmed by 5 bases and V by 7 bases; bases with no gene match: 10. CDR1 is SQVTM and CDR2 is ANQGSEA in the germline V gene. The CDR3 is made up of 13 amino acids. The CDR3 region is CSAGGGDRYGYTF. The CDR3 nucleotides read TGCAGCGCAGGGGGGGGGGATAGGTATGGCTACACCTTC.

This clonotype was recorded many times. The chain is built from TRBV2 and TRBJ1-1; 7 bases fit TRBD1. Germline CDR1 and CDR2: SNHLY and FYNNEI. The CDR3 is 15 amino acids. Trimming took 6 bases from V and 1 from J; bases not matched to a gene: 8. CDR3 sequence: CASRERQGSNTEAFF. CDR3 sequence (DNA): TGTGCCAGCAGGGAAAGACAGGGTTCGAACACTGAAGCTTTCTTT. Full variable domain (outside the CDR3, taken from reference TRBV2 and TRBJ1-1): EPEVTQTPSHQVTQMGQEVILRCVPISNHLYFYWYRQILGQKVEFLVSFYNNEISEKSEIFDDQFSVERPDGSNFTLKIRSTKLEDSAMYFCASRERQGSNTEAFFGQGTRLTVV.

At least ten counts were recorded for this clonotype. This chain connects TRBV2 to TRBJ2-1, with 10 bases that match TRBD1. The CDR3 is 16 amino acids. CDR1 is SNHLY and CDR2 is FYNNEI in the germline V gene. V was clipped by 6 bases and J by 7 bases; unmatched bases: 12. The CDR3 spells CASRGPTGQGINEQFF. DNA for the CDR3: TGTGCCAGCAGGGGACCAACGGGACAGGGGATTAATGAGCAGTTCTTC.

This clonotype was detected many times. This chain uses TRBV12-3 or TRBV12-4 with TRBJ2-7, with a weak D call TRBD2 (6 bases). The V end lost 4 bases, the J end lost 7 bases, and 14 bases lay between the germline ends. There are 13 residues in the CDR3. The CDR3 region has the DNA TGTGCCAGCAGTTCCCGACTAGGAGGGGAGCAGTACTTC. Protein sequence: CASSSRLGGEQYF.

In its sample, this clonotype was seen many times. The V and J genes are TRBV29-1 and TRBJ2-2, with D uncertain. The ends were cut back, 6 bases at V and 6 bases at J, with 20 bases in the middle. Per the germline V gene, CDR1 is SQVTM and CDR2 is ANQGSEA. The CDR3 is 15 residues long. CDR3 sequence (DNA): TGCAGCGTATTAGACTCTTTTGGGATTGCCGGGGAGCTGTTTTTT. Protein product: CSVLDSFGIAGELFF.

The V and J genes are TRBV6-1 and TRBJ2-7; D is ambiguous. Germline V gene sequence: CDR1 MNHNS, CDR2 SASEGT. The length of the CDR3 is 11 residues. Deletions cut 5 bases from V and 3 bases from J, with 5 bases between. CDR3 in DNA: TGTGCCAGCAGTAACTACTACGAGCAGTACTTC. Its protein product is CASSNYYEQYF.

This clonotype occurred a few times. The chain combines TRBV5-5 with TRBJ2-7; 9 nucleotides line up with TRBD2. J was trimmed by 1 base and V by 2 bases; bases with no gene match: 4. The CDR3 has 15 residues. Germline CDR1 and CDR2: SGHKS and YYEKEE (reference sequence). The CDR3 DNA sequence: TGTGCCAGCAGCTTAGGACTAGCGAGATCCTACGAGCAGTACTTC. Translation: CASSLGLARSYEQYF.

The table lists this clonotype with many counts. CDR3 bases: TGCGCCAGCAGCTTGATGGCAGGGCAGGACTATGGCTACACCTTC. Protein: CASSLMAGQDYGYTF. This chain joins TRBV5-1 and TRBJ1-2; TRBD1 is a possible D gene (5 bases). Deletions cut 1 base from V and 3 bases from J, with 13 bases between. The CDR3 loop spans 15 amino acids. Germline V lookup: CDR1 SGHRS, CDR2 YFSETQ.